This paragraph covers one T cell receptor beta chain sequence. Its antigen is unidentified. These data come from a study of T cells after posttransplantation cyclophosphamide. Points from the study as a whole: Blood and skin or GI T cell repertoires showed limited TRB overlap. After PTCy, TRB diversity resembled that of CNI/methotrexate controls. Later post-transplant blood repertoires were often dominated by donor CD8+ memory clones.

The germline V and J ends were trimmed by 1 base and 5 bases, with 12 bases remaining between them. Germline lookup yields CDR1 SGHVS and CDR2 FQNEAQ. The CDR3 sequence is 14 residues long. Control samples came 1 year after myeloablative marrow transplants with methotrexate plus calcineurin inhibitor. Using immunoSEQ multiplex PCR, the repertoire was profiled, and TCRdb retains in-frame clones only, with some absent. This sample has roughly 16,000 clones, with roughly 87% found just once. The sequences come from PBMCs, collected after an allogeneic stem cell transplant with a calcineurin inhibitor and methotrexate. The TCR comes from a male patient between 45 and 59 years old who received an allogeneic stem cell transplant from an unrelated donor, was CMV-positive, and had chronic GVHD only. Some T cells may trace back to the graft donor. The chain is built from TRBV7-8 and TRBJ2-7; the D gene is possibly TRBD1 (5 bases). The CDR3 nucleotides are TGTGCCAGCAGCTTAGGTCAGGGTTGGGACGAGCAGTACTTC. Amino acid sequence: CASSLGQGWDEQYF.